A single sample gave rise to the 25 T cell receptor beta chains below, sequenced in a study of blood T cell repertoires in COVID-19. The table came from immunoSEQ multiplex PCR; TCRdb's copy has only in-frame clones and leaves some out. The table lists about 210,000 clones, around 83% of them singletons. Material for sequencing was peripheral blood. Receptor source: a man in his forties or fifties with active or convalescent COVID-19.

This clone showed up just a few times. This chain uses TRBV18 with TRBJ2-2, with 9 nucleotides matching TRBD1. V shed 5 bases and J 4 bases; nucleotides not matched to a gene: 8. The CDR3 is 16 amino acids. The germline V gene has CDR1 KGHSH and CDR2 LQKENI. The CDR3 sequence is CASSVTGGLTTGELFF. DNA of the CDR3: TGTGCCAGCTCAGTGACAGGGGGTCTGACCACCGGGGAGCTGTTTTTT. Filled out from reference TRBV18 and TRBJ2-2, the complete variable domain reads NAGVMQNPRHLVRRRGQEARLRCSPMKGHSHVYWYRQLPEEGLKFMVYLQKENIIDESGMPKERFSAEFPKEGPSILRIQQVVRGDSAAYFCASSVTGGLTTGELFFGEGSRLTVL.

DNA of the CDR3: TGTGCCAGCAGCCCCCGCCGCGGAGCGGGAGGAGGTAATGAGCAGTTCTTC. Translating gives CASSPRRGAGGGNEQFF. The gene calls are TRBV7-3 and TRBJ2-1, with 9 bases aligning to TRBD2. Trimming cost V 5 bases and J 7 bases; bases outside gene matches: 15. This CDR3 has 17 residues. CDR1 SGHTA and CDR2 FQGTGA come from the germline V gene.

CDR3 nucleotide sequence: TGTGCCAGCAGTGAAAGACTAGCGGGGGGCACAGATACGCAGTATTTT. Residues: CASSERLAGGTDTQYF. The chain couples TRBV4-2 to TRBJ2-3; 12 bases are a match to TRBD2. The germline gives CDR1 LGHNA, CDR2 YNFKEQ. J was trimmed by 1 base and V by 6 bases; bases with no gene match: 5. The CDR3 is 16 residues long.

V is TRBV5-1 and J is TRBJ2-3; no reliable D call. Germline assignment: CDR1 SGHRS and CDR2 YFSETQ. The CDR3 is 18 residues long. V was clipped by 5 bases and J by 2 bases, with 24 bases between them. CDR3 sequence: CASSPAFGRLQITDTQYF. The CDR3 DNA is TGCGCCAGCAGTCCCGCGTTCGGCAGGTTACAAATCACAGATACGCAGTATTTT. The full variable domain, rest sourced from reference TRBV5-1 and TRBJ2-3, is KAGVTQTPRYLIKTRGQQVTLSCSPISGHRSVSWYQQTPGQGLQFLFEYFSETQRNKGNFPGRFSGRQFSNSRSEMNVSTLELGDSALYLCASSPAFGRLQITDTQYFGPGTRLTVL.

Remarks on this clone: Other DNA sequences from this sample encode an identical CDR3 as well. The chain recombines TRBV12-5 with TRBJ1-1, with a tentative D call TRBD1 (5 bases). Trimming took off 6 bases at V and 10 bases at J, with 15 bases between the two ends. CDR3 size: 12 residues. CDR1 is LGHNT, CDR2 FRNRAP, per germline. The CDR3 here is CASGPDRGGAFF. The CDR3 nucleotides read TGTGCTAGTGGGCCCGACAGAGGTGGAGCTTTCTTT.

V is TRBV2 and J is TRBJ2-1; 12 nucleotides agree with TRBD2. The germline CDR1 and CDR2 sequences are SNHLY and FYNNEI. The CDR3 has 17 residues. V shed 7 bases and J 10 bases; nucleotides not matched to a gene: 17. The CDR3 DNA reads as TGTGCCAGCACCCCCCTGACTAGCGGGGGAGCAAATGGCGAGCAGTTCTTC. It encodes CASTPLTSGGANGEQFF. Using reference TRBV2 and TRBJ2-1 for the parts outside the CDR3, the full variable domain is EPEVTQTPSHQVTQMGQEVILRCVPISNHLYFYWYRQILGQKVEFLVSFYNNEISEKSEIFDDQFSVERPDGSNFTLKIRSTKLEDSAMYFCASTPLTSGGANGEQFFGPGTRLTVL.

The chain recombines TRBV11-1 with TRBJ1-6, with D possibly TRBD1 on 5 matching bases. Germline CDR1 is SGHAT and CDR2 is FQDESV (reference sequence). The CDR3 contains 14 residues. The V gene lost 4 bases and the J gene lost 8 bases, with 12 bases spanning the gap. CDR3 DNA sequence: TGTGCCAGCAGCTCCAGGGTCCAGGATTCACCCCTCCACTTT. It is translated as CASSSRVQDSPLHF. Drawing the rest from reference TRBV11-1 and TRBJ1-6, the complete variable domain is EAEVAQSPRYKITEKSQAVAFWCDPISGHATLYWYRQILGQGPELLVQFQDESVVDDSQLPKDRFSAERLKGVDSTLKIQPAELGDSAMYLCASSSRVQDSPLHFGNGTRLTVT.

This clone was picked up a small number of times. The genes are TRBV27 and TRBJ1-5; the D gene is possibly TRBD1 (5 bases). The germline gives CDR1 MNHEY, CDR2 SMNVEV (reference sequence). The CDR3 has 15 residues. Trimming cost V 3 bases and J 2 bases, with 11 bases left between them. CDR3 region: CASSFGALGNQPQHF. Written as DNA, the CDR3 is TGTGCCAGCAGTTTTGGGGCTCTCGGCAATCAGCCCCAGCATTTT.

The chain links TRBV5-5 to TRBJ1-1; 9 bases fit TRBD1. This CDR3 is built from 17 residues. The germline V gene encodes CDR1 SGHKS and CDR2 YYEKEE (reference sequence). The V and J ends lost 6 bases and 1 base, in that order; junction bases with no gene match: 13. CDR3 sequence: CASIPTSGQGTNTEAFF. CDR3 bases: TGTGCCAGCATCCCTACATCAGGACAGGGGACGAACACTGAAGCTTTCTTT.

The rearrangement links TRBV24-1 to TRBJ2-1; TRBD1 might be the D (6 bases). The CDR3 extends over 13 amino acids. Between the trimmed V and J ends, which lost 5 bases and 8 bases, there was a span of 12 bases. Germline CDR1 is KGHDR and CDR2 is SFDVKD. CDR3 residues: CATSVPQGHEQFF. In DNA, the CDR3 is TGTGCCACCAGTGTCCCACAGGGCCATGAGCAGTTCTTC.

This clone showed up just a few times. This chain connects TRBV7-3 to TRBJ1-4; D may be TRBD1 (5 bases). Germline V CDR1 and CDR2: SGHTA, FQGTGA. The CDR3 runs to 14 residues. V was pared by 3 bases and J by 8 bases, with 13 bases between. The CDR3 DNA reads TGTGCCAGCAGCTTTCAAGGGAGGGGCGAAAAACTGTTTTTT. This encodes CASSFQGRGEKLFF.

The rearrangement uses TRBV28 and TRBJ1-5, with D perhaps matching TRBD1 (5 bases). V lost 3 bases, J lost 4 bases, and 13 bases lay in between. The CDR3 contains 15 residues. Germline CDR1 MDHEN, CDR2 SYDVKM. CDR3: CASSFIGQGNQPQHF. In DNA form, the CDR3 reads TGTGCCAGCAGTTTCATCGGGCAGGGAAATCAGCCCCAGCATTTT.

The rearrangement joins TRBV5-1 to TRBJ1-4; 9 bases line up with TRBD1. The length of the CDR3 is 15 residues. Trimming took 3 bases from V and 5 from J; bases not matched to a gene: 5. Per germline, CDR1 SGHRS and CDR2 YFSETQ. CDR3 DNA: TGCGCCAGCAGCTCTACAGGGGGCCTAAATGAAAAACTGTTTTTT. Amino acid sequence: CASSSTGGLNEKLFF.

The chain is built from TRBV19 and TRBJ1-5; D ambiguous. Trimming stripped 5 bases from V and 6 bases from J, with 8 bases between. Germline V lookup: CDR1 LNHDA, CDR2 SQIVND (reference sequence). This CDR3 has 12 amino acids. The CDR3: CASSLAGQPQHF. As DNA, the CDR3 is TGTGCCAGTAGTTTGGCGGGTCAGCCCCAGCATTTT.

J is TRBJ2-5 and V is TRBV15, with 10 bases identical to TRBD2. This CDR3 is built from 17 residues. Germline V gene lookup returns CDR1 LNHNV and CDR2 YYDKDF (reference sequence). V was clipped by 0 bases and J by 7 bases; unmatched bases: 11. In nucleotides, the CDR3 is TGTGCCACCAGCAGAGATCAAGGCGGACTAGCGGCGGGGACCCAGTACTTC. Its translation: CATSRDQGGLAAGTQYF. Full variable domain (missing parts from reference TRBV15 and TRBJ2-5): DAMVIQNPRYQVTQFGKPVTLSCSQTLNHNVMYWYQQKSSQAPKLLFHYYDKDFNNEADTPDNFQSRRPNTSFCFLDIRSPGLGDTAMYLCATSRDQGGLAAGTQYFGPGTRLLVL.

The gene calls are TRBV5-4 and TRBJ2-2; 14 positions agree with TRBD2. V was pared by 3 bases and J by 3 bases, with 1 base of the junction left unmatched. CDR1 and CDR2 (germline): SGHNT, YYREEE (reference sequence). CDR3 size: 16 residues. The CDR3 loop is CASSSGLAGDTGELFF. The CDR3, as DNA: TGTGCCAGCAGCTCGGGACTAGCGGGGGACACCGGGGAGCTGTTTTTT.

This clone was detected only a few times. This chain connects TRBV15 to TRBJ1-2, with D possibly being TRBD1 (6 bases). The CDR3 runs 13 residues. Trimming shortened V by 2 bases and J by 8 bases, and 12 bases separated the two germline ends. Germline V gives CDR1 LNHNV, CDR2 YYDKDF (reference sequence). DNA of the CDR3: TGTGCCACCAGCAGACCACAGGGTCGGGGCTACACCTTC. Translation: CATSRPQGRGYTF.

This clone has only one observation. This sequence joins TRBV11-3 and TRBJ2-5; D is possibly TRBD2 (5 bases). This CDR3 comprises 14 residues. Trimming removed 6 bases at V and 5 bases at J, with 16 bases between. CDR1 SGHNT and CDR2 YENEEA come from the germline V gene. This CDR3 is CASSSLDSPETQYF. The DNA for the CDR3 is TGTGCCAGCAGTTCTCTGGACTCCCCGGAGACCCAGTACTTC.

The rearrangement uses TRBV6-4 and TRBJ1-3, with D possibly being TRBD1 (6 bases). V lost 6 bases and J lost 0, with 12 bases in between. Germline-derived CDR1 and CDR2 are MRHNA and SNTAGT. The CDR3 sequence is 15 residues long. The CDR3 nucleotides are TGTGCCAGCAGCCAGACAGGCAACTCTGGAAACACCATATATTTT. This translates into CASSQTGNSGNTIYF.

The J gene is TRBJ2-1, the V gene TRBV18; TRBD1 matches 9 bases. The CDR3 length is 15 residues. Germline trimming cut 6 bases from V and 5 bases from J; bases unmatched to any gene: 8. Germline values: CDR1 KGHSH, CDR2 LQKENI. CDR3 protein: CASSVRTGDNNEQFF. The CDR3, as DNA: TGTGCCAGCTCCGTCCGGACAGGGGACAACAATGAGCAGTTCTTC. Based on the CDR3 plus reference TRBV18 and TRBJ2-1, the full variable domain is NAGVMQNPRHLVRRRGQEARLRCSPMKGHSHVYWYRQLPEEGLKFMVYLQKENIIDESGMPKERFSAEFPKEGPSILRIQQVVRGDSAAYFCASSVRTGDNNEQFFGPGTRLTVL.

The CDR3 DNA follows: TGTGCCAGCAGTTACGGCAGTACGGGGGATGGGAATCAGCCCCAGCATTTT. It translates to CASSYGSTGDGNQPQHF. The V call is TRBV6-2 or TRBV6-3, the J call TRBJ1-5; D is perhaps TRBD1 (5 bases). Germline V gene lookup returns CDR1 MNHEY and CDR2 SVGEGT. Trimming pared 2 bases from V and 4 bases from J, leaving 18 bases between. The CDR3 consists of 17 residues.

The rearrangement joins TRBV27 to TRBJ2-5, with TRBD2 matching over 8 bases. Trimming cost V 0 bases and J 0 bases; bases outside gene matches: 3. Looked up from germline, CDR1 is MNHEY and CDR2 is SMNVEV (reference sequence). The CDR3 loop spans 16 amino acids. The CDR3 sequence is CASSLSWRGDQETQYF. As DNA, the CDR3 is TGTGCCAGCAGTTTATCGTGGCGGGGGGACCAAGAGACCCAGTACTTC.

V is TRBV7-8 and J is TRBJ1-1; TRBD1 matches at 11 bases. Trimming at V came to 0 bases and at J to 8 bases, leaving 8 bases not matched to a gene. CDR3 length equals 16 residues. Looked up from germline, CDR1 is SGHVS and CDR2 is FQNEAQ. The CDR3 is CASSLAPGQGAREAFF. The CDR3 DNA follows: TGTGCCAGCAGCTTAGCCCCTGGACAGGGGGCCCGGGAAGCTTTCTTT.

This clone occurred a few times. This chain connects TRBV25-1 to TRBJ2-1, with TRBD2 identical over 8 bases. Germline trimming cut 5 bases from V and 4 bases from J; bases unmatched to any gene: 10. CDR1 is MGHDK and CDR2 is SYGVNS in the germline V gene. The CDR3 is 16 amino acids. CDR3 protein: CASSRPGLERYNEQFF. The CDR3 DNA follows: TGTGCCAGCAGTAGACCGGGACTAGAAAGGTACAATGAGCAGTTCTTC. The full variable domain, completed using reference TRBV25-1 and TRBJ2-1, is EADIYQTPRYLVIGTGKKITLECSQTMGHDKMYWYQQDPGMELHLIHYSYGVNSTEKGDLSSESTVSRIRTEHFPLTLESARPSHTSQYLCASSRPGLERYNEQFFGPGTRLTVL.

The gene calls are TRBV4-1 and TRBJ2-2; D uncertain. The germline V gene encodes CDR1 MGHRA and CDR2 YSYEKL. The CDR3 extends over 13 amino acids. Trimming cost V 5 bases and J 4 bases, with 8 bases left between them. Here the CDR3 reads CASSKPGTGELFF. The CDR3, as DNA: TGCGCCAGCAGCAAGCCGGGCACCGGGGAGCTGTTTTTT.